The 29 T cell receptor beta chains reported below all come from one sample, sequenced in a study of T cells in Graves' hyperthyroidism and ophthalmopathy. Amplification of TCR beta CDR3 regions was performed using RNA transcripts as template. During a first-round RT-PCR of the TCR CDR3, the HTBI primer set was used. TCRdb re-called the multiplex PCR reads through MiXCR, storing one row per CDR3 protein. The sample yields approximately 560,000 distinct CDR3 sequences, 46% seen once. The sequencing input was peripheral blood or thyroid tissue (not recorded which). Receptors originate from a woman aged 18-29 years with Graves' hyperthyroidism.

For the CDR3, the DNA is TGTGCCACCAGTGATTTCTCGACAAGTGGCTATGGCTACACCTTC. Translating gives CATSDFSTSGYGYTF. V is TRBV24-1 and J is TRBJ1-2, with D hard to call. The V and J ends lost 1 base and 4 bases respectively, with 12 bases between them. The V gene's germline CDR1 is KGHDR and CDR2 SFDVKD. This CDR3 spans 15 amino acids.

V is TRBV19 and J is TRBJ1-2; TRBD1 aligns across 8 bases. Germline values: CDR1 LNHDA, CDR2 SQIVND (reference sequence). The CDR3 extends over 14 amino acids. J lost 4 bases, V lost 9 bases, and 10 bases had no gene match. In DNA, the CDR3 is TGTGCCAGCGGGGAGGACAGGGCCCCCTATGGCTACACCTTC. Amino acids: CASGEDRAPYGYTF.

The V and J genes are TRBV7-9 and TRBJ1-1; D perhaps matches TRBD1 (5 bases). The V gene's germline CDR1 is SEHNR and CDR2 FQNEAQ (reference sequence). The CDR3 is 13 residues long. V was pared by 6 bases and J by 1 base, with 9 bases between. Here the CDR3 reads CASRHGQNTEAFF. The CDR3 DNA sequence: TGTGCCAGCAGACACGGACAGAACACTGAAGCTTTCTTT.

This clonotype has a handful of counts. This chain links TRBV7-9 with TRBJ2-5; D gene unclear. Trimming cost V 5 bases and J 3 bases, with 16 bases left between them. Germline CDR1 and CDR2: SEHNR and FQNEAQ (reference sequence). The CDR3 is 15 residues long. The CDR3 DNA sequence: TGTGCCAGCAGCCCTCATGGGGTAATTGAAGAGACCCAGTACTTC. Encoded protein: CASSPHGVIEETQYF.

This clonotype was seen only a few times. The chain couples TRBV12-3 or TRBV12-4 to TRBJ1-5; no reliable D call. This CDR3 contains 13 residues. Trimming removed 6 bases at V and 11 bases at J, with 17 bases between. The CDR3 loop reads CASSQDLGRTQHF. The CDR3 DNA reads as TGTGCCAGCAGCCAAGATCTTGGCCGGACCCAGCATTTT.

This clonotype was recorded many times. CDR3 nucleotide sequence: TGTGCCATCAGTGGACCAGGACAGGGACTCTATGGCTACACCTTC. Residues: CAISGPGQGLYGYTF. V and J are TRBV10-3 and TRBJ1-2; 8 nucleotides align to TRBD1. CDR1 and CDR2 from the germline V gene are ENHRY and SYGVKD. V shed 4 bases and J 4 bases; nucleotides not matched to a gene: 8. The length of the CDR3 is 15 residues.

The chain combines TRBV19 with TRBJ1-2; possible D gene TRBD1, 6 bases. Germline V lookup: CDR1 LNHDA, CDR2 SQIVND (reference sequence). V shed 8 bases and J shed 11 bases, with 21 bases lying between them. This CDR3 contains 13 residues. CDR3 in DNA: TGTGCCAGTGGCGGGGGCACTGACTTGGGGTACACCTTC. This gives the protein CASGGGTDLGYTF.

The sample holds many counts of this clonotype. The chain has TRBV15 and TRBJ1-5; unclear D gene. The V and J ends lost 1 base and 8 bases respectively, with 12 bases between them. The CDR3 is 14 amino acids. Per the germline V gene, CDR1 is LNHNV and CDR2 is YYDKDF (reference sequence). The CDR3 DNA reads as TGTGCCACCAGCAGAGTCCTCTCTGGGGAGCCCCAGCATTTT. Translating gives CATSRVLSGEPQHF.

In this sample, this clonotype turned up a few times. This chain connects TRBV7-9 to TRBJ2-5; D is unclear. CDR3 length equals 15 residues. Germline V gene data show CDR1 as SEHNR and CDR2 as FQNEAQ (reference sequence). The V end lost 0 bases, the J end lost 1 base, and 9 bases lay between the germline ends. CDR3 sequence (DNA): TGTGCCAGCAGCTTAGCGCGGCTCCTCCAAGAGACCCAGTACTTC. Amino acid sequence: CASSLARLLQETQYF.

With respect to this clonotype: The junction departs from the called germline gene at one end, perhaps through a read error. The V gene is TRBV2, the J gene TRBJ1-2; TRBD1 matches 7 bases. Germline-derived CDR1 and CDR2 are SNHLY and FYNNEI. CDR3 length: 11 residues. The CDR3 DNA is TGTGCCAGCAGTGAAGTGGGGCGACAGGGCTTC. It is translated as CASSEVGRQGF.

The genes are TRBV7-2 and TRBJ1-2; D might be TRBD1 (5 bases). There are 15 residues in the CDR3. V was pared by 2 bases and J by 2 bases, with 12 bases between. Germline values: CDR1 SGHTA, CDR2 FQGNSA. The CDR3 protein is CASSLPLGGNYGYTF. CDR3 coding DNA: TGTGCCAGCAGCTTACCGCTTGGGGGAAACTATGGCTACACCTTC.

The CDR3 here is CASSSGTGGFTEAFF. In DNA form, the CDR3 reads TGTGCCAGCAGCAGTGGGACAGGGGGTTTCACTGAAGCTTTCTTT. This chain links TRBV7-9 with TRBJ1-1; TRBD1 matches at 11 bases. Germline V CDR1 and CDR2: SEHNR, FQNEAQ (reference sequence). The length of the CDR3 is 15 residues. V was pared by 5 bases and J by 4 bases, with 6 bases of the junction left unmatched.

This clonotype appeared a few times. A much larger clone differs by one base, so this may be a read error. This chain uses TRBV2 with TRBJ1-5; tentatively, D is TRBD1 (5 bases). Germline loops: CDR1 SNHLY, CDR2 FYNNEI. This CDR3 spans 14 amino acids. The V end lost 5 bases, the J end lost 1 base, and 9 bases lay between the germline ends. The CDR3: CASSLRQSNQPQHF. CDR3 DNA: TGTGCCAGCAGTTTAAGACAGAGCAATCAGCCCCAGCATTTT. The variable domain in full, with the rest retrieved from reference TRBV2 and TRBJ1-5, is EPEVTQTPSHQVTQMGQEVILRCVPISNHLYFYWYRQILGQKVEFLVSFYNNEISEKSEIFDDQFSVERPDGSNFTLKIRSTKLEDSAMYFCASSLRQSNQPQHFGDGTRLSIL.

The chain combines TRBV19 with TRBJ1-5; maybe TRBD1 (6 bases). CDR1 and CDR2 (germline): LNHDA, SQIVND (reference sequence). V was pared by 10 bases and J by 1 base, with 23 bases between. The CDR3 spans 17 residues. CDR3: CATSQWGRQASNQPQHF. The DNA for the CDR3 is TGTGCCACCTCCCAATGGGGTCGACAGGCGAGCAATCAGCCCCAGCATTTT.

Concerning this clonotype itself: The junction and the germline gene differ at one end; a read error may be behind it. V is TRBV6-2 or TRBV6-3 and J is TRBJ2-5; 7 positions match TRBD1. Looked up from germline, CDR1 is MNHEY and CDR2 is SVGEGT. The CDR3 runs 16 residues. CDR3 nucleotides: TGTGCCAGCAGTTACGAACAGACAGGGCGGACAGAGGCCCAGTACTTC. Amino acids: CASSYEQTGRTEAQYF.

This chain links TRBV20-1 with TRBJ2-5; D may be TRBD1 (5 bases). The CDR3 is 14 residues long. V lost 4 bases to trimming and J lost 1 base, with 13 bases between them. CDR1 and CDR2 (germline): DFQATT, SNEGSKA (reference sequence). The DNA for the CDR3 is TGCAGTGCTAAGATTTCTAGGGGCCAAGAGACCCAGTACTTC. Residues: CSAKISRGQETQYF.

The genes are TRBV10-3 and TRBJ1-5; D is ambiguous. Germline values: CDR1 ENHRY, CDR2 SYGVKD. This CDR3 is 15 amino acids long. Trimming left V 0 bases short and J 0 bases short, with 6 bases between. CDR3: CAISESGGSNQPQHF. The CDR3 DNA sequence: TGTGCCATCAGTGAGTCGGGCGGTAGCAATCAGCCCCAGCATTTT.

The V and J genes are TRBV10-3 and TRBJ1-5; weak D call: TRBD1 (5 bases). The CDR3 has 13 residues. Germline CDR1 reads ENHRY; CDR2 reads SYGVKD. V lost 2 bases to trimming and J lost 8 bases, with 10 bases between them. CDR3 amino acids: CAISEGGYEPQHF. In nucleotides, the CDR3 is TGTGCCATCAGTGAGGGGGGGTACGAGCCCCAGCATTTT.

This rearrangement joins TRBV10-3 to TRBJ2-5; 15 positions agree with TRBD2. The CDR3 sequence is 16 residues long. Germline-derived CDR1 and CDR2 are ENHRY and SYGVKD. The V gene end was trimmed by 7 bases and the J gene end by 2 bases; junction bases not matched to a gene: 5. The CDR3 bases are TGTGCCATCAAAGCGGGACTAGCGGGAGGTCAAGAGACCCAGTACTTC. This sequence encodes CAIKAGLAGGQETQYF.

V usage is TRBV2 and J usage is TRBJ1-1; TRBD1 might be the D (6 bases). CDR1 and CDR2 (germline): SNHLY, FYNNEI. The length of the CDR3 is 13 residues. Deletions cut 7 bases from V and 3 bases from J, with 12 bases between. The CDR3 is CASISRGHTEAFF. The CDR3 DNA is TGTGCCAGCATCAGCAGGGGACACACTGAAGCTTTCTTT.

The gene calls are TRBV7-8 and TRBJ1-1, with 7 nucleotides matching TRBD1. CDR1 SGHVS and CDR2 FQNEAQ come from the germline V gene. This CDR3 is built from 19 residues. Trimming removed 0 bases from V and 0 bases from J; junction bases left unmatched: 13. In DNA form, the CDR3 reads TGTGCCAGCAGCTTAGCGCTGTGGGAAACAGGGGATATGAACACTGAAGCTTTCTTT. Residues: CASSLALWETGDMNTEAFF.

The table lists this clonotype with many counts. The rearrangement uses TRBV24-1 and TRBJ1-4, with 7 bases matching TRBD1. The CDR3 runs 14 residues. The germline gives CDR1 KGHDR, CDR2 SFDVKD. The V and J ends lost 3 bases and 10 bases, in that order; junction bases with no gene match: 7. The CDR3 protein is CATSDTGEWGKLFF. DNA of the CDR3: TGTGCCACCAGTGATACAGGGGAATGGGGAAAACTGTTTTTT.

V is TRBV19 and J is TRBJ1-1; 8 bases agree with TRBD1. The V gene's germline CDR1 is LNHDA and CDR2 SQIVND (reference sequence). Trimming at V came to 9 bases and at J to 4 bases, leaving 13 bases not matched to a gene. The CDR3 length is 15 residues. The CDR3 reads CASTKTGAPGTEAFF. In nucleotides, the CDR3 is TGTGCCAGCACAAAGACAGGGGCCCCGGGCACTGAAGCTTTCTTT. The entire variable domain, with the rest obtained from reference TRBV19 and TRBJ1-1, is as follows: DGGITQSPKYLFRKEGQNVTLSCEQNLNHDAMYWYRQDPGQGLRLIYYSQIVNDFQKGDIAEGYSVSREKKESFPLTVTSAQKNPTAFYLCASTKTGAPGTEAFFGQGTRLTVV.

This clonotype was seen at least ten times. This chain connects TRBV29-1 to TRBJ2-2, with 7 bases aligning to TRBD1. CDR1 is SQVTM and CDR2 is ANQGSEA in the germline V gene. The trim removed 5 bases at V and 7 bases at J, leaving 7 bases unmatched. This CDR3 has 13 residues. The CDR3 sequence is CSVTEQGNGELFF. The CDR3 DNA reads TGCAGCGTTACCGAACAGGGGAACGGGGAGCTGTTTTTT.

This clonotype was seen repeatedly, ten times or more. The V and J genes are TRBV2 and TRBJ1-6; tentative D call: TRBD1 (6 bases). This CDR3 has 15 amino acids. The V gene's germline CDR1 is SNHLY and CDR2 FYNNEI. Trimming took off 6 bases at V and 5 bases at J, with 14 bases between the two ends. CDR3 sequence (DNA): TGTGCCAGCAGCTTAGGGCAGGGGAATAATTCACCCCTCCACTTT. Its translation is CASSLGQGNNSPLHF. The full variable domain, its missing parts supplied by reference TRBV2 and TRBJ1-6, is EPEVTQTPSHQVTQMGQEVILRCVPISNHLYFYWYRQILGQKVEFLVSFYNNEISEKSEIFDDQFSVERPDGSNFTLKIRSTKLEDSAMYFCASSLGQGNNSPLHFGNGTRLTVT.

This clonotype appeared many times. V gene TRBV7-9 combines with J gene TRBJ1-2, with unresolved D. The CDR3 runs 15 residues. V shed 2 bases and J shed 5 bases, with 15 bases lying between them. Germline V gives CDR1 SEHNR, CDR2 FQNEAQ (reference sequence). The CDR3 here is CASSLLDRSWYGYTF. As DNA, the CDR3 is TGTGCCAGCAGCTTACTCGATAGGAGCTGGTATGGCTACACCTTC.

This clonotype is a singleton in its sample. The chain links TRBV25-1 to TRBJ1-2; 8 bases align to TRBD1. The germline V gene has CDR1 MGHDK and CDR2 SYGVNS. V was clipped by 4 bases and J by 7 bases; unmatched bases: 11. The CDR3 contains 15 residues. CDR3 coding DNA: TGTGCCAGCAGTGTTCGAAGGGACAGGTCTTCTGGCTACACCTTC. Translating it yields CASSVRRDRSSGYTF.

V and J are TRBV24-1 and TRBJ2-2; D unresolved. Deletions cut 11 bases from V and 0 bases from J, with 15 bases between. The V gene's germline CDR1 is KGHDR and CDR2 SFDVKD. This CDR3 is built from 15 residues. For the CDR3, the DNA is TGTGCCAGCCTTTATAGTCCCACGAACACCGGGGAGCTGTTTTTT. It translates to CASLYSPTNTGELFF.

This sequence joins TRBV20-1 and TRBJ2-5, with D possibly being TRBD1 (6 bases). This CDR3 region has 13 residues. Germline CDR1 DFQATT, CDR2 SNEGSKA (reference sequence). Trimming took 1 base from V and 1 from J, leaving 7 bases between them. The CDR3 DNA is TGCAGTGCTAGAGCGGACAGCCAAGAGACCCAGTACTTC. This encodes CSARADSQETQYF.